The 3 T cell receptor beta chains below come from one sample, sequenced in a study of blood T cell repertoires in COVID-19. Produced via immunoSEQ multiplex PCR; TCRdb's table is partial and in-frame only. The sample carries more than 200,000 clones, around 84% recorded once. The source material was peripheral blood. These receptors were obtained from a woman older than 75 with COVID-19, enrolled during active disease.

The J gene is TRBJ2-3, the V gene TRBV5-1, with 7 bases that match TRBD1. Losses at the gene ends were 1 base for V and 3 bases for J; bases not matched to a gene: 5. The V gene's germline CDR1 is SGHRS and CDR2 YFSETQ. The CDR3 runs 15 residues. The CDR3 reads CASSLQGGGTDTQYF. CDR3 DNA sequence: TGCGCCAGCAGCTTGCAAGGGGGCGGGACAGATACGCAGTATTTT.

This clone was seen only once. The rearrangement uses TRBV15 and TRBJ2-2; D is possibly TRBD1 (5 bases). Per germline, CDR1 LNHNV and CDR2 YYDKDF (reference sequence). This CDR3 spans 15 amino acids. Trimming took off 0 bases at V and 10 bases at J, with 15 bases between the two ends. The CDR3 here is CATSRDNTGPLELFF. The CDR3 DNA reads TGTGCCACCAGCAGAGATAATACAGGACCCCTGGAGCTGTTTTTT.

The gene calls are TRBV7-9 and TRBJ1-2, with D possibly matching TRBD1 (5 bases). Looked up from germline, CDR1 is SEHNR and CDR2 is FQNEAQ (reference sequence). With 5 bases removed from V and 3 bases from J, the gap between germline ends came to 13 bases. CDR3 length equals 14 residues. The CDR3 region has the DNA TGTGCCAGCAGCCCCCGCGGGGGGGACTATGGCTACACCTTC. It yields the protein CASSPRGGDYGYTF. Variable domain in full (rest from reference TRBV7-9 and TRBJ1-2): DTGVSQNPRHKITKRGQNVTFRCDPISEHNRLYWYRQTLGQGPEFLTYFQNEAQLEKSRLLSDRFSAERPKGSFSTLEIQRTEQGDSAMYLCASSPRGGDYGYTFGSGTRLTVV.